Following are 17 T cell receptor beta chains from one sample sequenced in a study of blood T cell repertoires in COVID-19. Method: immunoSEQ multiplex PCR; TCRdb's copy keeps in-frame clones and lacks some. The sample has 350,000 to 450,000 clones, less than 90% seen once. The sequencing input was PBMCs or T cells enriched from blood (not recorded which). The origin of the receptors is a woman in her 50s who had recovered from COVID-19.

The rearrangement links TRBV7-9 to TRBJ1-1; 7 bases match TRBD1. J was trimmed by 0 bases and V by 5 bases; bases with no gene match: 6. CDR1 and CDR2 (germline): SEHNR, FQNEAQ (reference sequence). CDR3 length: 15 residues. The CDR3 DNA reads as TGTGCCAGCAGCGGGACAGTCGACTTGAACACTGAAGCTTTCTTT. It yields the protein CASSGTVDLNTEAFF. Combining the CDR3 with reference TRBV7-9 and TRBJ1-1 gives the whole variable domain DTGVSQNPRHKITKRGQNVTFRCDPISEHNRLYWYRQTLGQGPEFLTYFQNEAQLEKSRLLSDRFSAERPKGSFSTLEIQRTEQGDSAMYLCASSGTVDLNTEAFFGQGTRLTVV.

The gene calls are TRBV4-3 and TRBJ2-7; 9 nucleotides match TRBD1. Germline values: CDR1 LGHNA, CDR2 YSLEER. With 3 bases clipped from V and 3 bases from J, the junction kept 15 bases outside the gene matches. CDR3 length equals 18 residues. The CDR3 DNA follows: TGCGCCAGCAGCCACGGGACAGGGTTGGGGCCCAACTACTACGAGCAGTACTTC. Translation: CASSHGTGLGPNYYEQYF.

This clone turned up a few times. The gene calls are TRBV27 and TRBJ2-1; D possibly corresponds to TRBD2 (6 bases). Trimming shortened V by 2 bases and J by 5 bases, and 13 bases separated the two germline ends. CDR1 is MNHEY and CDR2 is SMNVEV in the germline V gene (reference sequence). The CDR3 is made up of 15 amino acids. CDR3 coding DNA: TGTGCCAGCAGTTTAGGTAGTAGCGGAAACAATGAGCAGTTCTTC. It is translated as CASSLGSSGNNEQFF.

This chain connects TRBV3-1 (or the pseudogene TRBV3-2) to TRBJ1-1; D is possibly TRBD1 (5 bases). Trimming stripped 3 bases from V and 2 bases from J, with 10 bases between. From germline, CDR1 is LGHDT and CDR2 YNNKEL (reference sequence). The CDR3 sequence is 14 residues long. CDR3 nucleotides: TGTGCCAGCAGCCAGGGACTTATCAACACTGAAGCTTTCTTT. This translates into CASSQGLINTEAFF.

The chain joins TRBV30 to TRBJ2-3; no definite D call. The CDR3 runs to 14 residues. V lost 0 bases to trimming and J lost 7 bases, with 14 bases between them. CDR1 GTSNPN and CDR2 SVGIG come from the germline V gene (reference sequence). The DNA for the CDR3 is TGTGCCTGGAGTGTACGTGTTAGCTCCCATACGCAGTATTTT. Translating gives CAWSVRVSSHTQYF. Full variable domain (remainder filled in from reference TRBV30 and TRBJ2-3): SQTIHQWPATLVQPVGSPLSLECTVEGTSNPNLYWYRQAAGRGLQLLFYSVGIGQISSEVPQNLSASRPQDRQFILSSKKLLLSDSGFYLCAWSVRVSSHTQYFGPGTRLTVL.

The rearrangement links TRBV3-1 (or the pseudogene TRBV3-2) to TRBJ1-2; 9 nucleotides align to TRBD1. V shed 6 bases and J 6 bases; nucleotides not matched to a gene: 5. This CDR3 region has 13 residues. In germline, CDR1 is LGHDT, CDR2 YNNKEL (reference sequence). This chain's CDR3 is CASSQQGANGYTF. CDR3 nucleotide sequence: TGTGCCAGCAGTCAACAGGGGGCGAATGGCTACACCTTC.

J is TRBJ1-6 and V is TRBV6-5; D uncertain. The ends were cut back, 7 bases at V and 14 bases at J, with 24 bases in the middle. The CDR3 contains 15 residues. CDR1 is MNHEY, CDR2 SVGAGI, per germline. The CDR3 reads CASTKGGISLISLHF. In nucleotides, the CDR3 is TGTGCCAGCACCAAAGGAGGCATTAGTCTTATTTCCCTCCACTTT.

The chain recombines TRBV7-8 with TRBJ2-1; 9 positions agree with TRBD2. V gave up 2 bases and J gave up 5 bases; unmatched junction bases: 25. CDR1 is SGHVS and CDR2 is FQNEAQ in the germline V gene. The CDR3 covers 22 residues. CDR3 nucleotide sequence: TGTGCCAGCAGCTTAAATCGAGTGCCTCGCGGGAGGGCCGAGGTTTCACACAATGAGCAGTTCTTC. Encoded protein: CASSLNRVPRGRAEVSHNEQFF.

This clone was detected only a few times. This CDR3 is CSVEDRVGRLGETQYF. The CDR3 DNA sequence: TGCAGCGTCGAGGACAGGGTGGGGCGCTTGGGAGAGACCCAGTACTTC. V gene TRBV29-1 combines with J gene TRBJ2-5; 8 bases align to TRBD1. The CDR3 spans 16 residues. Germline-derived CDR1 and CDR2 are SQVTM and ANQGSEA. J was trimmed by 4 bases and V by 6 bases; bases with no gene match: 16.

The V call is TRBV7-6, the J call TRBJ1-6; D is unclear. Germline lookup yields CDR1 SGHVS and CDR2 FNYEAQ. The V end lost 5 bases, the J end lost 4 bases, and 6 bases lay between the germline ends. The length of the CDR3 is 13 residues. Here the CDR3 reads CASSRDYNSPLHF. The CDR3 DNA sequence: TGTGCCAGCAGCCGGGATTATAATTCACCCCTCCACTTT.

The chain links TRBV25-1 to TRBJ2-3; D is ambiguous. With 0 bases removed from V and 2 bases from J, the gap between germline ends came to 9 bases. The CDR3 is 15 residues long. From germline, CDR1 is MGHDK and CDR2 SYGVNS. This chain's CDR3 is CASSEYLGSTDTQYF. In nucleotides, the CDR3 is TGTGCCAGCAGTGAATATCTCGGGTCCACAGATACGCAGTATTTT.

This chain joins TRBV27 and TRBJ1-2, with TRBD1 matching 9 bases. The J segment lost 4 bases and the V segment lost 2 bases, leaving 20 bases of the junction unmatched. The CDR3 length is 20 residues. Per germline, CDR1 MNHEY and CDR2 SMNVEV (reference sequence). The DNA for the CDR3 is TGTGCCAGCAGTTTAAGAGTCCTAGGACAGGGGCTGGAAGGTGGCTATGGCTACACCTTC. Amino acids: CASSLRVLGQGLEGGYGYTF.

This clone appeared once. The genes are TRBV9 and TRBJ2-1, with 11 bases fitting TRBD2. This CDR3 comprises 18 residues. V lost 5 bases, J lost 0 bases, and 10 bases stayed unmatched. The germline V gene encodes CDR1 SGDLS and CDR2 YYNGEE. For the CDR3, the DNA is TGTGCCAGCAGTCCCTCCGGGACTAGCGGCATCTCCTACAATGAGCAGTTCTTC. This codes for CASSPSGTSGISYNEQFF.

The chain couples TRBV6-5 to TRBJ1-1; D is possibly TRBD1 (5 bases). Germline CDR1 is MNHEY and CDR2 is SVGAGI. V was trimmed by 6 bases and J by 1 base, leaving 12 bases between them. CDR3 length: 14 residues. The DNA of the CDR3 is TGTGCCAGCAGACGTCCCGGACAGAACACTGAAGCTTTCTTT. Translating gives CASRRPGQNTEAFF.

This clone was seen only once. The chain links TRBV23-1 to TRBJ1-5, with unresolved D. TRBV23-1 is reported as an ORF; its role is uncertain. Trimming shortened V by 4 bases and J by 0 bases, and 16 bases separated the two germline ends. This CDR3 has 17 amino acids. The CDR3 region is CASSRPPPLYSNQPQHF. The CDR3 region has the DNA TGCGCCAGCAGTCGGCCCCCACCTTTATATAGCAATCAGCCCCAGCATTTT.

The rearrangement links TRBV4-1 to TRBJ1-1; D remains unclear. The CDR3 runs to 15 residues. V lost 1 base and J 5 bases, leaving 14 bases between the germline ends. Germline CDR1 and CDR2: MGHRA and YSYEKL. CDR3 nucleotide sequence: TGCGCCAGCAGCCAAGTCGTGAAAGGAGGGACTGAAGCTTTCTTT. This encodes CASSQVVKGGTEAFF.

The chain has TRBV2 and TRBJ2-5, with a possible D match to TRBD1 (6 bases). Germline lookup yields CDR1 SNHLY and CDR2 FYNNEI. The CDR3 has 16 amino acids. Deletions cut 5 bases from V and 6 bases from J, with 22 bases between. The CDR3 sequence is CASSISGTNVVKTQYF. The DNA for the CDR3 is TGTGCCAGCAGTATATCCGGGACAAATGTGGTGAAGACCCAGTACTTC.